This entry describes one TCR beta chain. Antigen specificity is unknown. Assay used: immunoSEQ multiplex PCR; TCRdb lists only in-frame clones, some missing. The sample contains over 850,000 clones, 78% of which appear only once. This specimen belongs to a study of shared clonotypes between healthy human individuals. Broader study findings: The study found lower generation probabilities in non-shared clonotypes than in those shared by all four donors. Estimated clonotype richness was generally higher in naive than memory subsets.

Deletions cut 9 bases from V and 5 bases from J, with 15 bases between. This CDR3 comprises 12 residues. Per the germline V gene, CDR1 is SGHRS and CDR2 is YFSETQ. This sequence joins TRBV5-1 and TRBJ2-7; D call uncertain. The specimen was memory CD4+ T cells from PBMCs. Subset defined: CD45RA-negative fraction. The TCR comes from a man between 18 and 35 years old in good health. Some clones in this sample may be carry-over from other donors' samples. CDR3 loop: CATADGSHEQYF. In DNA, the CDR3 is TGCGCCACCGCGGACGGCTCACACGAGCAGTACTTC. Full variable domain (rest looked up from reference TRBV5-1 and TRBJ2-7): KAGVTQTPRYLIKTRGQQVTLSCSPISGHRSVSWYQQTPGQGLQFLFEYFSETQRNKGNFPGRFSGRQFSNSRSEMNVSTLELGDSALYLCATADGSHEQYFGPGTRLTVT.